The 8 T cell receptor beta chains below were found in one sample sequenced in a study of blood T cell repertoires in COVID-19. Repertoires were generated with immunoSEQ multiplex PCR, while TCRdb's copy carries only in-frame clones and drops some. The table has 200,000 or so clones, around 90% seen once. Sequencing was carried out using peripheral blood. These receptors originate from a man aged 60-69 years who had recovered from COVID-19.

The CDR3 nucleotides are TGTGCCAGCAGTTACTCGAGGCTCCGGCGGGAGGTTACAGATACGCAGTATTTT. Encoded protein: CASSYSRLRREVTDTQYF. This rearrangement joins TRBV6-2 or TRBV6-3 to TRBJ2-3; 8 bases line up with TRBD2. With 0 bases clipped from V and 3 bases from J, the junction kept 11 bases outside the gene matches. The V gene's germline CDR1 is MNHEY and CDR2 SVGEGT. The CDR3 length is 18 residues.

The rearrangement uses TRBV19 and TRBJ2-2; possibly TRBD1 for D (7 bases). The CDR3 contains 14 residues. V lost 3 bases, J lost 8 bases, and 13 bases lay in between. Germline V gene data show CDR1 as LNHDA and CDR2 as SQIVND (reference sequence). CDR3 sequence reads: CASSISGGGGELFF. CDR3 nucleotide sequence: TGTGCCAGTAGTATTTCAGGGGGAGGAGGGGAGCTGTTTTTT.

The chain has TRBV5-1 and TRBJ2-3, with D perhaps TRBD2 (5 bases). CDR3 length: 15 residues. CDR1 SGHRS and CDR2 YFSETQ come from the germline V gene. The V end lost 0 bases, the J end lost 5 bases, and 13 bases lay between the germline ends. The CDR3 is CASSLGGPQEDTQYF. In DNA, the CDR3 is TGCGCCAGCAGCTTGGGCGGGCCACAAGAAGATACGCAGTATTTT.

The J gene is TRBJ2-2, the V gene TRBV27; 13 nucleotides line up with TRBD2. CDR3 length: 16 residues. V shed 2 bases, J shed 6 bases, and the junction held 3 bases outside the gene matches. CDR1 is MNHEY and CDR2 is SMNVEV in the germline V gene (reference sequence). The CDR3 coding sequence is TGTGCCAGCAGTTTAAGGACTAGCGGGAGCTCCGGGGAGCTGTTTTTT. Its translation is CASSLRTSGSSGELFF.

V gene TRBV7-3 combines with J gene TRBJ2-2, with TRBD1 identical over 9 bases. Germline lookup yields CDR1 SGHTA and CDR2 FQGTGA. The CDR3 contains 17 residues. V shed 3 bases, J shed 7 bases, and the junction held 12 bases outside the gene matches. The CDR3 region has the DNA TGTGCCAGCAGCTTGAGTGGGGGACAGGGATTTGGCGGGGAGCTGTTTTTT. Translating gives CASSLSGGQGFGGELFF.

This clone was picked up one time. A read error may produce the germline difference seen at one junction end. The chain uses TRBV5-6 and TRBJ1-4; no clear D gene. This CDR3 comprises 15 residues. Germline CDR1 reads SGHDT; CDR2 reads YYEEEE. For the CDR3, the DNA is TGTGCCAGCAGGTTGGGAGGGCTAGCTAATGAAAAACTGTTTTTT. This encodes CASRLGGLANEKLFF. Drawing the rest from reference TRBV5-6 and TRBJ1-4, the complete variable domain is DAGVTQSPTHLIKTRGQQVTLRCSPKSGHDTVSWYQQALGQGPQFIFQYYEEEERQRGNFPDRFSGHQFPNYSSELNVNALLLGDSALYLCASRLGGLANEKLFFGSGTQLSVL.

CDR3 region: CASSYGPARANVLTF. DNA of the CDR3: TGTGCCAGCAGCTATGGGCCGGCCCGGGCCAACGTCCTGACTTTC. This chain connects TRBV7-9 to TRBJ2-6, with unresolved D. Germline V gene data show CDR1 as SEHNR and CDR2 as FQNEAQ (reference sequence). Trimming pared 4 bases from V and 5 bases from J, leaving 12 bases between. This CDR3 has 15 residues.

V is TRBV24-1 and J is TRBJ2-3, with a weak D call TRBD1 (5 bases). The CDR3 has 14 amino acids. V gave up 6 bases and J gave up 0 bases, with 9 bases separating them. CDR1 is KGHDR, CDR2 SFDVKD, per germline. The CDR3 DNA reads TGTGCCACCAGTAGGGGAATAAGCACAGATACGCAGTATTTT. Translation: CATSRGISTDTQYF.